This TCR beta chain emerged from a study of T cells in Graves' hyperthyroidism and ophthalmopathy. On the basis of clinical symptoms, serum thyroxine and TRAb, thyroid ultrasound and orbital computed tomography, diagnoses were made. Whole-study findings and limits: The blood repertoire included most of the expanded thyroid clonotypes above 0.001.

The investigators amplified TCR beta CDR3 regions from RNA transcripts. A set of HTBI primers served as the primers for a first-round RT-PCR of the TCR CDR3. TCRdb redid the calling of the multiplex PCR reads with MiXCR, one entry per CDR3 protein. The data show 450,000 to 550,000 distinct CDR3 sequences, about 24% seen once. The CDR3 is 12 amino acids. With 7 bases removed from V and 4 bases from J, the gap between germline ends came to 8 bases. The germline gives CDR1 LNHDA, CDR2 SQIVND (reference sequence). This clonotype was detected many times. The antigen is undetermined. This TCR came from a woman in her thirties with Graves' ophthalmopathy. Source material: blood. The chain combines TRBV19 with TRBJ1-5; no definite D call. CDR3 loop: CASTLGNQPQHF. Written as DNA, the CDR3 is TGTGCCAGTACCTTAGGGAATCAGCCCCAGCATTTT.